The 9 T cell receptor beta chains reported below all come from one sample, sequenced in a study of cytomegalovirus exposure and HLA in healthy donors. The primer mix had 60 Vbeta and 13 Jbeta primers. Method: immunoSEQ multiplex PCR; TCRdb's copy keeps in-frame clones and lacks some. This repertoire includes about 40,000 clones. The sequenced material came from PBMCs. Receptors originate from a woman between 25 and 40 years old in good health and CMV-seronegative.

This chain joins TRBV4-2 and TRBJ1-4, with 10 bases identical to TRBD1. The CDR3 is 14 residues long. CDR1 is LGHNA and CDR2 is YNFKEQ in the germline V gene. V was pared by 4 bases and J by 8 bases, with 4 bases of the junction left unmatched. For the CDR3, the DNA is TGTGCCAGCAGCCGCGGGACAGGGGACGAAAAACTGTTTTTT. Translated: CASSRGTGDEKLFF.

The chain recombines TRBV7-8 with TRBJ2-3, with 10 bases fitting TRBD2. CDR1 is SGHVS, CDR2 FQNEAQ, per germline. J was trimmed by 3 bases and V by 4 bases; bases with no gene match: 4. There are 15 residues in the CDR3. In DNA form, the CDR3 reads TGTGCCAGCAGCTCCTTTAGCGGGAGGACAGATACGCAGTATTTT. Amino acid sequence: CASSSFSGRTDTQYF. The variable domain in full, completed from reference TRBV7-8 and TRBJ2-3, reads GAGVSQSPRYKVAKRGQDVALRCDPISGHVSLFWYQQALGQGPEFLTYFQNEAQLDKSGLPSDRFFAERPEGSVSTLKIQRTQQEDSAVYLCASSSFSGRTDTQYFGPGTRLTVL.

The chain is built from TRBV5-1 and TRBJ2-6; 11 bases map to TRBD1. CDR3 length equals 16 residues. Germline V CDR1 and CDR2: SGHRS, YFSETQ. Trimming cost V 7 bases and J 5 bases; bases outside gene matches: 8. The CDR3 DNA is TGCGCCAGCGGAGGACAGGGGGCGCCTAGGGCCAACGTCCTGACTTTC. This codes for CASGGQGAPRANVLTF.

The chain uses TRBV15 and TRBJ1-1; a weak D match, TRBD1 (5 bases). The V and J ends lost 3 bases and 1 base respectively, with 9 bases between them. The CDR3 has 14 amino acids. Germline V lookup: CDR1 LNHNV, CDR2 YYDKDF (reference sequence). The CDR3 loop reads CATSSRQSNTEAFF. CDR3 nucleotide sequence: TGTGCCACCAGCAGCCGACAGTCGAACACTGAAGCTTTCTTT. Full variable domain (missing parts from reference TRBV15 and TRBJ1-1): DAMVIQNPRYQVTQFGKPVTLSCSQTLNHNVMYWYQQKSSQAPKLLFHYYDKDFNNEADTPDNFQSRRPNTSFCFLDIRSPGLGDTAMYLCATSSRQSNTEAFFGQGTRLTVV.

This chain uses TRBV4-1 with TRBJ1-4; D gene unclear. The CDR3 totals 14 residues. Between the trimmed V and J ends, which lost 1 base and 3 bases, there was a span of 6 bases. Germline V gene lookup returns CDR1 MGHRA and CDR2 YSYEKL. CDR3 region: CASSQAGANEKLFF. The CDR3 bases are TGCGCCAGCAGCCAAGCAGGTGCTAATGAAAAACTGTTTTTT.

The chain has TRBV6-5 and TRBJ2-1, with 12 bases that match TRBD2. J was trimmed by 7 bases and V by 4 bases; bases with no gene match: 5. This CDR3 has 15 residues. The germline CDR1 and CDR2 sequences are MNHEY and SVGAGI. The CDR3 coding sequence is TGTGCCAGCAGTTTCACTAGCGGGAGGAAGAATGAGCAGTTCTTC. This translates into CASSFTSGRKNEQFF.

The chain carries TRBV7-8 and TRBJ2-7; D unclear. The CDR3 extends over 11 amino acids. Deletions cut 3 bases from V and 6 bases from J, with 6 bases between. CDR1 is SGHVS, CDR2 FQNEAQ, per germline. CDR3 protein: CASSFSSEQYF. CDR3 DNA: TGTGCCAGCAGCTTTTCTAGCGAGCAGTACTTC.

V usage is TRBV27 and J usage is TRBJ2-7; 9 bases line up with TRBD2. The J segment lost 3 bases and the V segment lost 0 bases, leaving 6 bases of the junction unmatched. The CDR3 contains 16 residues. Germline V CDR1 and CDR2: MNHEY, SMNVEV (reference sequence). CDR3 DNA: TGTGCCAGCAGTTTATCGGGGGGACTAGCATACTACGAGCAGTACTTC. Translated: CASSLSGGLAYYEQYF.

This chain connects TRBV6-6 to TRBJ2-7; no clear D gene. The length of the CDR3 is 13 residues. Germline assignment: CDR1 MNHNY and CDR2 SVGAGI (reference sequence). The germline V and J ends were trimmed by 5 bases and 2 bases, with 10 bases remaining between them. The CDR3 loop reads CASSQSVTYEQYF. DNA of the CDR3: TGTGCCAGCAGTCAGTCAGTGACCTACGAGCAGTACTTC.